This T cell receptor beta chain was captured by sequencing in a study of beta chain features in type 1 diabetes. Study conclusions and caveats: Researchers report that Type 1 diabetes patients had moderately but significantly shorter TCRB CDR3s across all four CD4+ subsets. Across patients, naive, central memory and Treg TCRB repertoires exhibited apparently greater similarity than was observed across healthy donors.

Every isolated RNA sample was fully reverse transcribed, so sequencing captured expressed TCRB transcripts. Sequencing was performed with immunoSEQ multiplex PCR; in TCRdb, only in-frame clones are kept and a portion is missing. The sample includes roughly 730,000 clones, around an eighth of them seen just once. Germline loops: CDR1 ENHRY, CDR2 SYGVKD. The CDR3 is 14 amino acids. Trimming took off 6 bases at V and 7 bases at J, with 18 bases between the two ends. This clone was seen only a few times. The antigen is unknown. Sequenced input: naive CD4+ T cells from blood. The TCR was taken from a man younger than 35 with type 1 diabetes. The V gene is TRBV10-3, the J gene TRBJ1-1; perhaps TRBD1 as D (5 bases). CDR3 sequence: CAIRPGLNSGEAFF. The DNA of the CDR3 is TGTGCCATCAGACCGGGACTCAATTCGGGTGAAGCTTTCTTT.